The clone carrying this TCR beta chain was seen a handful of times. The sample comes from a study of blood T cell repertoires in COVID-19. About the research overall: Material from acute and convalescent COVID-19 was sourced from the United States, Italy and Spain. The cDNA or gDNA used as material had been derived from T cells, B-cell-depleted T cells, or PBMCs.

Germline-derived CDR1 and CDR2 are MNHEY and SMNVEV (reference sequence). V gave up 5 bases and J gave up 1 base; unmatched junction bases: 11. This CDR3 is built from 18 residues. The data were produced by immunoSEQ multiplex PCR, yet TCRdb's version contains in-frame clones alone and is incomplete. Found here are about 370,000 clones, approximately 92% of them singletons; the top ten hold 1%. Assignment of participants to cohorts was predicated upon participant-reported clinical history. The V gene is TRBV27, the J gene TRBJ1-5; 10 nucleotides align to TRBD1. This clonotype was obtained from a man aged 18 to 29 who had recovered from COVID-19. The sample taken for sequencing was PBMCs or T cells enriched from blood (not recorded which). The CDR3 DNA reads as TGTGCCAGCAGTGACGGGACAGGGGTTAAGGGGAGCAATCAGCCCCAGCATTTT. Its protein product is CASSDGTGVKGSNQPQHF.